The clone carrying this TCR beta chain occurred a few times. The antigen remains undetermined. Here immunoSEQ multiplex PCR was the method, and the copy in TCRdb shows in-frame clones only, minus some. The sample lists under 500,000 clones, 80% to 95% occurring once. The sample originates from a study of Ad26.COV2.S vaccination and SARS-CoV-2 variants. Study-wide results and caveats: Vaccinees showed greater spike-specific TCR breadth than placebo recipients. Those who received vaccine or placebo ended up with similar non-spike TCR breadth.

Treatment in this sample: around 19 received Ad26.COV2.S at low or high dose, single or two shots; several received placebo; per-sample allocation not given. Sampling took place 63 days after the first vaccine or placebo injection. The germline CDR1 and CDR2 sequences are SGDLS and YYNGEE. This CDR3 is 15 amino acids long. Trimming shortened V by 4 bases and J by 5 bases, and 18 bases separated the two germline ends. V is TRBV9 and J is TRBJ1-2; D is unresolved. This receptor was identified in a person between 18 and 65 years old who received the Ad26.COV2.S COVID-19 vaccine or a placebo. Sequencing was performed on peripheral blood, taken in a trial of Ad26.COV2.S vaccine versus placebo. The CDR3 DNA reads TGTGCCAGCAGCCCCCGATTAAACATCGTTTATGGCTACACCTTC. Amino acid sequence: CASSPRLNIVYGYTF.